These 17 T cell receptor beta chains share one sample of origin, sequenced in a study of blood T cell repertoires in COVID-19. Clones were read by immunoSEQ multiplex PCR, and TCRdb kept only the in-frame ones, dropping some. The sample has approximately 160,000 clones, approximately 87% seen once; the top ten hold roughly 4%. What was sequenced was peripheral blood. Source of these receptors: a woman aged 70-85 years with acute or convalescent COVID-19.

This clone was seen a single time. V and J are TRBV18 and TRBJ2-3; TRBD2 agrees at 13 bases. Germline-derived CDR1 and CDR2 are KGHSH and LQKENI. The V and J ends lost 2 bases and 0 bases, in that order; junction bases with no gene match: 2. This CDR3 is built from 17 residues. DNA of the CDR3: TGTGCCAGCTCACCAAGGGGACTAGCGGGAAGCACAGATACGCAGTATTTT. Translating gives CASSPRGLAGSTDTQYF.

This sequence joins TRBV28 and TRBJ1-4, with 7 bases aligning to TRBD1. CDR1 is MDHEN, CDR2 SYDVKM, per germline. V dropped 3 bases and J dropped 10; count of bases not matched to a gene: 20. This CDR3 contains 18 residues. The CDR3 DNA follows: TGTGCCAGCAGTTTCCTTGACAGGGCGGGTCCGATCGCCATAAAACTGTTTTTT. It is translated as CASSFLDRAGPIAIKLFF. Combining the CDR3 with reference TRBV28 and TRBJ1-4 gives the whole variable domain DVKVTQSSRYLVKRTGEKVFLECVQDMDHENMFWYRQDPGLGLRLIYFSYDVKMKEKGDIPEGYSVSREKKERFSLILESASTNQTSMYLCASSFLDRAGPIAIKLFFGSGTQLSVL.

This clone came up a few times. V and J are TRBV7-2 and TRBJ1-5; D unresolved. The CDR3 is 12 residues long. Germline V CDR1 and CDR2: SGHTA, FQGNSA. V was shortened by 6 bases and J by 5 bases, with 8 bases between the two germline ends. CDR3 protein: CASSRGDQPQHF. The CDR3 bases are TGTGCCAGCAGTCGAGGCGATCAGCCCCAGCATTTT.

The V call is TRBV5-1, the J call TRBJ1-6; 7 nucleotides agree with TRBD1. The junction had 5 bases not matched to a gene; V was cut back by 4 bases and J by 1 base. The CDR3 runs 16 residues. CDR1 SGHRS and CDR2 YFSETQ come from the germline V gene. CDR3: CASSIQGRSYNSPLHF. The CDR3 DNA sequence: TGCGCCAGCAGCATACAGGGGCGGTCCTATAATTCACCCCTCCACTTT.

J is TRBJ2-7 and V is TRBV4-1; 7 nucleotides match TRBD1. Germline-derived CDR1 and CDR2 are MGHRA and YSYEKL. This CDR3 is 13 amino acids long. J lost 2 bases, V lost 4 bases, and 2 bases had no gene match. CDR3 region: CASSPGQTYEQYF. For the CDR3, the DNA is TGCGCCAGCAGCCCGGGACAGACCTACGAGCAGTACTTC.

This chain uses TRBV4-3 with TRBJ2-2, with D perhaps TRBD2 (7 bases). V lost 0 bases, J lost 8 bases, and 16 bases lay in between. This CDR3 region has 16 residues. The germline CDR1 and CDR2 sequences are LGHNA and YSLEER. Written as DNA, the CDR3 is TGCGCCAGCAGCCAAGATCACGGGGGGCCCCTTGGGGAGCTGTTTTTT. This codes for CASSQDHGGPLGELFF.

The genes are TRBV7-2 and TRBJ1-1; D may be TRBD1 (5 bases). V dropped 3 bases and J dropped 5 bases, with 16 bases sitting between them. This CDR3 spans 15 amino acids. Germline values: CDR1 SGHTA, CDR2 FQGNSA. As DNA, the CDR3 is TGTGCCAGCAGCTTTCTTAGGCGTAAGGGGACTGAAGCTTTCTTT. Amino acids: CASSFLRRKGTEAFF. The variable domain in full, completed from reference TRBV7-2 and TRBJ1-1, reads GAGVSQSPSNKVTEKGKDVELRCDPISGHTALYWYRQSLGQGLEFLIYFQGNSAPDKSGLPSDRFSAERTGGSVSTLTIQRTQQEDSAVYLCASSFLRRKGTEAFFGQGTRLTVV.

The genes are TRBV4-1 and TRBJ1-4; D might be TRBD1 (6 bases). The CDR3 loop spans 15 amino acids. The V gene's germline CDR1 is MGHRA and CDR2 YSYEKL. The germline V and J ends were trimmed by 0 bases and 7 bases, with 12 bases remaining between them. The DNA of the CDR3 is TGCGCCAGCAGCCAAGATGGGGCAGGGGTTGAAAAACTGTTTTTT. It is translated as CASSQDGAGVEKLFF.

This clone turned up a few times. The rearrangement links TRBV19 to TRBJ1-2; D gene uncertain. The V gene's germline CDR1 is LNHDA and CDR2 SQIVND (reference sequence). This CDR3 region has 17 residues. The V and J ends lost 5 bases and 4 bases respectively, with 23 bases between them. CDR3 nucleotide sequence: TGTGCCAGTAGTGCCCACTCGGCGGATGGCGGCTTCTATGGCTACACCTTC. Residues: CASSAHSADGGFYGYTF.

This chain uses TRBV6-2 or TRBV6-3 with TRBJ2-1, with 9 bases aligning to TRBD2. The CDR3 covers 16 residues. Germline CDR1 and CDR2: MNHEY and SVGEGT. V shed 3 bases and J 4 bases; nucleotides not matched to a gene: 7. CDR3 protein: CASSYLSGRTYNEQFF. Written as DNA, the CDR3 is TGTGCCAGCAGTTATCTTAGCGGGAGAACTTACAATGAGCAGTTCTTC.

The V gene is TRBV4-2, the J gene TRBJ1-4; 9 bases are shared with TRBD1. V shed 6 bases, J shed 5 bases, and the junction held 4 bases outside the gene matches. In germline, CDR1 is LGHNA, CDR2 YNFKEQ. The CDR3 sequence is 14 residues long. The CDR3 here is CASRPTGGNEKLFF. DNA of the CDR3: TGTGCCAGCAGACCGACAGGGGGGAATGAAAAACTGTTTTTT.

The chain has TRBV12-3 or TRBV12-4 and TRBJ2-1; TRBD2 aligns across 7 bases. V shed 5 bases, J shed 13 bases, and the junction held 5 bases outside the gene matches. The CDR3 has 11 residues. CDR3 protein: CASSQGLQQFF. In DNA form, the CDR3 reads TGTGCCAGCAGTCAGGGACTACAACAGTTCTTC.

The chain couples TRBV5-1 to TRBJ2-1; 7 positions match TRBD2. This CDR3 has 16 residues. Trimming removed 0 bases from V and 5 bases from J; junction bases left unmatched: 8. Germline CDR1 and CDR2: SGHRS and YFSETQ. The CDR3 here is CASSLDGGAGNNEQFF. The CDR3 DNA reads TGCGCCAGCAGCTTGGACGGGGGAGCGGGGAACAATGAGCAGTTCTTC.

The genes are TRBV7-9 and TRBJ1-1; the D is unclear. V was trimmed by 1 base and J by 7 bases, leaving 13 bases between them. Looked up from germline, CDR1 is SEHNR and CDR2 is FQNEAQ (reference sequence). The CDR3 has 14 amino acids. The CDR3 DNA sequence: TGTGCCAGCAGCTTAGACGGGATGTCGGTTGAAGCTTTCTTT. This gives the protein CASSLDGMSVEAFF.

The J gene is TRBJ2-5, the V gene TRBV19; no firm D call. With 7 bases removed from V and 2 bases from J, the gap between germline ends came to 8 bases. Germline V CDR1 and CDR2: LNHDA, SQIVND (reference sequence). The CDR3 totals 12 residues. The CDR3 protein is CASMSQQETQYF. The CDR3 DNA reads as TGTGCCAGTATGTCACAGCAAGAGACCCAGTACTTC.

V gene TRBV4-2 combines with J gene TRBJ1-6; possibly TRBD1 for D (6 bases). The CDR3 length is 17 residues. Germline V CDR1 and CDR2: LGHNA, YNFKEQ. V lost 1 base to trimming and J lost 6 bases, with 16 bases between them. The CDR3 bases are TGTGCCAGCAGCCAAGCTACGGGGGGGCGGGGTAATTCACCCCTCCACTTT. Protein product: CASSQATGGRGNSPLHF.

This sequence joins TRBV5-1 and TRBJ1-3; D unresolved. Germline lookup yields CDR1 SGHRS and CDR2 YFSETQ. The CDR3 is made up of 16 amino acids. Trimming removed 1 base from V and 0 bases from J, with 11 bases in between. CDR3 amino acids: CASSLSGGSSGNTIYF. The CDR3 DNA follows: TGCGCCAGCAGCTTGTCGGGAGGGAGCTCTGGAAACACCATATATTTT.